The 13 T cell receptor beta chains given below trace back to one sample, sequenced in a study of human T cells and chemical hapten exposure (dated by TCRdb to about 2021). Libraries were constructed by RACE. The instrument was a NextSeq 500. The public reads were reprocessed in TCRdb via fastp at Q25 and MiXCR, keeping in-frame beta chains. Each CDR3 protein appears once, grouped with its most common genes and DNA. Here the sample has tens of thousands of distinct CDR3 sequences; approximately 10% occur a single time. The ten largest clones represent about 28% of the sample. The label giving this sample's time point can be read as: pre-sensitization, week 0. Read against the paper, the sample's treatment or condition label means: therapeutic diphenylcyclopropenone sensitization with weekly scalp DPC. Total RNA was extracted from unfractionated whole blood that had been collected in Tempus Blood RNA tubes.

The input for sequencing was whole blood, taken in connection with sensitization to the hapten diphenylcyclopropenone (DPC). These receptors were collected from a man between 50 and 59 years old with alopecia areata. Some clones in this sample may be carry-over from other donors' samples.

Only a few counts were recorded for this clonotype. The chain links TRBV3-1 to TRBJ2-2; TRBD2 matches 8 bases. CDR1 and CDR2 from the germline V gene are LGHDT and YNNKEL (reference sequence). This CDR3 comprises 16 residues. V lost 6 bases to trimming and J lost 3 bases; unmatched junction nucleotides: 9. The CDR3 spells CASRRSGTSYTGELFF. The CDR3 DNA reads as TGTGCCAGCAGACGATCCGGGACTAGTTACACCGGGGAGCTGTTTTTT.

This clonotype was counted a few times. This chain links TRBV6-1 with TRBJ1-4, with D possibly matching TRBD1 (5 bases). The CDR3 loop spans 14 amino acids. Germline CDR1 is MNHNS and CDR2 is SASEGT. The ends were cut back, 4 bases at V and 5 bases at J, with 11 bases in the middle. CDR3 loop: CASSVRGANEKLFF. In DNA, the CDR3 is TGTGCCAGCAGTGTCCGAGGGGCGAATGAAAAACTGTTTTTT.

This clonotype was recorded many times. DNA of the CDR3: TGTGCCAGCAGTTACTCCGAAGACTTTAGCTCCTACGAGCAGTACTTC. Translation gives CASSYSEDFSSYEQYF. The rearrangement joins TRBV6-6 to TRBJ2-7; D unclear. The V end was cut by 0 bases, the J end by 0 bases, with 12 bases between. Germline assignment: CDR1 MNHNY and CDR2 SVGAGI (reference sequence). The CDR3 sequence is 16 residues long.

This clonotype was observed many times. The V and J genes are TRBV10-3 and TRBJ2-7; 9 positions agree with TRBD2. Germline values: CDR1 ENHRY, CDR2 SYGVKD. The ends lost 5 bases at V and 2 bases at J; junction bases unmatched: 1. The CDR3 has 13 amino acids. CDR3 residues: CAISSSGTYEQYF. The CDR3 region has the DNA TGTGCCATCAGTTCTAGCGGGACCTACGAGCAGTACTTC.

V is TRBV7-2 and J is TRBJ2-3; the D is unclear. Trimming pared 4 bases from V and 6 bases from J, leaving 14 bases between. This CDR3 has 14 residues. The germline V gene encodes CDR1 SGHTA and CDR2 FQGNSA. CDR3: CASSSSRLADTQYF. For the CDR3, the DNA is TGTGCCAGCAGCTCATCCAGACTCGCTGATACGCAGTATTTT.

The chain joins TRBV29-1 to TRBJ1-1, with unresolved D. Germline V lookup: CDR1 SQVTM, CDR2 ANQGSEA. This CDR3 comprises 14 residues. Trimming cost V 3 bases and J 1 base, with 12 bases left between them. DNA for the CDR3: TGCAGCGTTGAGGACGGAAGCGCGAACACTGAAGCTTTCTTT. Translated, it gives CSVEDGSANTEAFF.

This clonotype showed up just a few times. The chain is built from TRBV11-1 and TRBJ2-7; TRBD2 matches at 8 bases. CDR1 SGHAT and CDR2 FQDESV come from the germline V gene (reference sequence). This CDR3 is 14 amino acids long. V dropped 5 bases and J dropped 3; count of bases not matched to a gene: 6. The CDR3, as DNA: TGTGCCAGCAGCCTCGGGACTAGTGACTACGAGCAGTACTTC. It yields the protein CASSLGTSDYEQYF.

V gene TRBV27 combines with J gene TRBJ2-7; the D gene is possibly TRBD2 (6 bases). From germline, CDR1 is MNHEY and CDR2 SMNVEV (reference sequence). CDR3 length equals 13 residues. Deletions cut 8 bases from V and 1 base from J, with 12 bases between. The CDR3 here is CASRLVGSYEQYF. CDR3 coding DNA: TGTGCCAGCCGACTAGTTGGGTCCTACGAGCAGTACTTC.

The chain recombines TRBV29-1 with TRBJ2-2, with 9 bases lining up with TRBD2. The CDR3 spans 15 residues. Germline CDR1 is SQVTM and CDR2 is ANQGSEA. Trimming removed 5 bases from V and 0 bases from J; junction bases left unmatched: 4. The CDR3 is CSVFAGGTNTGELFF. Written as DNA, the CDR3 is TGCAGCGTTTTCGCGGGAGGGACGAACACCGGGGAGCTGTTTTTT.

This chain joins TRBV6-1 and TRBJ2-3; possible D gene TRBD2, 5 bases. V shed 5 bases and J shed 4 bases, with 10 bases lying between them. The length of the CDR3 is 13 residues. CDR1 is MNHNS, CDR2 SASEGT, per germline. The CDR3 DNA is TGTGCCAGCAGTCGGGAAAGGGCAGATACGCAGTATTTT. This gives the protein CASSRERADTQYF.

This clonotype has at least ten counts. J is TRBJ2-3 and V is TRBV7-2, with a weak D call TRBD2 (5 bases). The CDR3 has 15 residues. V was cut by 3 bases and J by 0 bases, with 10 bases left in between. In germline, CDR1 is SGHTA, CDR2 FQGNSA. The CDR3: CASSFAGSSTDTQYF. DNA of the CDR3: TGTGCCAGCAGCTTTGCGGGTTCTAGCACAGATACGCAGTATTTT.

This clonotype occurred a few times. The chain has TRBV10-3 and TRBJ1-5, with D unclear. CDR1 is ENHRY, CDR2 SYGVKD, per germline. V gave up 11 bases and J gave up 2 bases, with 16 bases separating them. The CDR3 totals 14 residues. The CDR3 DNA is TGTGCCGCGGGCGGATTTCGGGGCAATCAGCCCCAGCATTTT. Amino acid sequence: CAAGGFRGNQPQHF.

Comment on this clonotype: This may come from a read error, since a much larger clone is one base off. The chain recombines TRBV7-2 with TRBJ2-6; 7 bases fit TRBD1. Trimming took 10 bases from V and 5 from J; bases not matched to a gene: 20. This CDR3 has 18 amino acids. CDR1 is SGHTA and CDR2 is FQGNSA in the germline V gene. The CDR3 region is CATPEGRGSSVWANVLTF. CDR3 nucleotide sequence: TGTGCCACCCCTGAGGGCAGGGGGAGCTCTGTCTGGGCCAACGTCCTGACTTTC.